These 12 T cell receptor beta chains were all obtained from the same sample, sequenced in a study of OX40 agonist ivuxolimab in advanced cancers. Clones were sequenced by immunoSEQ multiplex PCR, and TCRdb holds only the in-frame ones, with some missing. The top ten hold about 0.76% of the sample, which has some 66,000 clones, about 85% seen once. The source material was CD4+ or CD8+ T cells sorted from blood, sampled in a trial of the OX40 agonist ivuxolimab. Receptor source: an adult with an advanced solid tumor such as melanoma, head and neck, liver or kidney cancer.

This clone was detected only once. The chain carries TRBV6-1 and TRBJ1-5; D is possibly TRBD1 (5 bases). Germline assignment: CDR1 MNHNS and CDR2 SASEGT. The CDR3 has 15 amino acids. Trimming pared 6 bases from V and 0 bases from J, leaving 12 bases between. CDR3 amino acids: CASRGDRHSNQPQHF. The DNA of the CDR3 is TGTGCCAGCAGGGGTGACAGACATAGCAATCAGCCCCAGCATTTT.

The V call is TRBV19, the J call TRBJ1-1; D possibly corresponds to TRBD1 (5 bases). CDR1 is LNHDA and CDR2 is SQIVND in the germline V gene (reference sequence). The CDR3 is 14 residues long. Deletions cut 1 base from V and 8 bases from J, with 14 bases between. As DNA, the CDR3 is TGTGCCAGTAGTATAGGACAGCGATACCTCGAAGCTTTCTTT. Its translation: CASSIGQRYLEAFF.

This chain uses TRBV28 with TRBJ2-7, with D perhaps matching TRBD1 (6 bases). With 6 bases removed from V and 6 bases from J, the gap between germline ends came to 12 bases. The CDR3 is 12 residues long. Germline lookup yields CDR1 MDHEN and CDR2 SYDVKM. The CDR3 reads CASRDSSSEQYF. CDR3 coding DNA: TGTGCCAGCAGGGACAGCAGTTCCGAGCAGTACTTC.

Comments on this clone: At one end the junction does not follow the germline gene, possibly because of a read error. The chain couples TRBV11-3 to TRBJ1-1; D not resolved. From germline, CDR1 is SGHNT and CDR2 YENEEA. The CDR3 has 12 amino acids. The CDR3 nucleotides read TGTGCCAGCAGCTTAGACAACAATGAAGCTTTCTTT. It yields the protein CASSLDNNEAFF.

CDR3 residues: CASRPQGNTEAFF. Written as DNA, the CDR3 is TGTGCAAGTCGCCCACAGGGGAACACTGAAGCTTTCTTT. The chain has TRBV12-2 and TRBJ1-1; the table calls TRBD1, which could not be checked here. TRBV12-2 is labeled a pseudogene. This CDR3 has 13 residues.

The chain has TRBV27 and TRBJ1-1; TRBD1 matches at 7 bases. V shed 8 bases, J shed 1 base, and the junction held 7 bases outside the gene matches. Germline values: CDR1 MNHEY, CDR2 SMNVEV (reference sequence). The CDR3 sequence is 14 residues long. The CDR3 region is CASRKGGANTEAFF. For the CDR3, the DNA is TGTGCCAGCCGGAAAGGGGGCGCGAACACTGAAGCTTTCTTT.

The J gene is TRBJ2-7, the V gene TRBV7-8; D gene uncertain. Trimming shortened V by 1 base and J by 0 bases, and 1 base separated the two germline ends. The CDR3 runs to 12 residues. The V gene's germline CDR1 is SGHVS and CDR2 FQNEAQ. The CDR3 loop reads CASSLVSYEQYF. In DNA, the CDR3 is TGTGCCAGCAGCTTAGTCTCCTACGAGCAGTACTTC.

This clone appeared a few times. The rearrangement links TRBV4-1 to TRBJ2-7; D is unclear. Germline assignment: CDR1 MGHRA and CDR2 YSYEKL. V was trimmed by 2 bases and J by 3 bases, leaving 14 bases between them. The CDR3 consists of 15 residues. This chain's CDR3 is CASSQIPTPDYEQYF. The CDR3 DNA follows: TGCGCCAGCAGCCAAATCCCGACACCCGACTACGAGCAGTACTTC.

The chain recombines TRBV7-6 with TRBJ1-5; TRBD1 is a possible D gene (6 bases). This CDR3 region has 15 residues. V lost 4 bases and J 4 bases, leaving 14 bases between the germline ends. Germline lookup yields CDR1 SGHVS and CDR2 FNYEAQ. CDR3 nucleotides: TGTGCCAGCAGCTCCGGATCACAGGGTAATCAGCCCCAGCATTTT. Encoded protein: CASSSGSQGNQPQHF.

The chain has TRBV4-1 and TRBJ2-2; D unresolved. Trimming took 5 bases from V and 2 from J, leaving 15 bases between them. Germline V gives CDR1 MGHRA, CDR2 YSYEKL. This CDR3 region has 16 residues. CDR3 loop: CASSKTGPLNTGELFF. The CDR3 bases are TGCGCCAGCAGCAAGACCGGGCCCTTAAACACCGGGGAGCTGTTTTTT.

V and J are TRBV2 and TRBJ2-7, with D possibly being TRBD1 (6 bases). Between the trimmed V and J ends, which lost 8 bases and 3 bases, there was a span of 8 bases. The length of the CDR3 is 11 residues. CDR1 is SNHLY, CDR2 FYNNEI, per germline. The CDR3 is CASGRGYEQYF. CDR3 sequence (DNA): TGTGCCAGCGGCAGGGGCTACGAGCAGTACTTC.

This clone was detected a few times. The chain is built from TRBV10-3 and TRBJ2-6; a weak D match, TRBD1 (5 bases). Germline lookup yields CDR1 ENHRY and CDR2 SYGVKD. Trimming removed 10 bases from V and 0 bases from J, with 10 bases in between. The CDR3 loop spans 14 amino acids. CDR3 residues: CATRTGSGANVLTF. The CDR3 DNA reads as TGTGCCACCCGAACAGGCTCTGGGGCCAACGTCCTGACTTTC.